This T cell receptor beta chain was captured in a study of T cell responses to AZD1222 COVID-19 vaccine. Study overall: Samples with a second dose at about 4 or about 12 weeks were pooled together. Broader study findings: Two AZD1222 doses significantly raised spike-specific TCR breadth and depth over controls. Researchers report vaccine-associated CD4 TCRs spanning spike, with dominance at 160-218 and 743-854.

The repertoire was sequenced with immunoSEQ multiplex PCR; TCRdb's copy has only in-frame clones and lacks some. This table holds some 100,000 clones, approximately 90% found once. V shed 3 bases and J shed 2 bases, with 5 bases lying between them. There are 12 residues in the CDR3. Germline V CDR1 and CDR2: SGHRS, YFSETQ. Remarks on this clone: Its target is unknown.

This clonotype originated in an adult in good health. The chain recombines TRBV5-1 with TRBJ2-5; D is unclear. This specimen consisted of peripheral blood, obtained on day 0 of AZD1222 vaccination. This chain's CDR3 is CASSSTQETQYF. The CDR3 nucleotides are TGCGCCAGCAGCTCAACTCAAGAGACCCAGTACTTC. The complete variable domain, with remaining parts taken from reference TRBV5-1 and TRBJ2-5, reads KAGVTQTPRYLIKTRGQQVTLSCSPISGHRSVSWYQQTPGQGLQFLFEYFSETQRNKGNFPGRFSGRQFSNSRSEMNVSTLELGDSALYLCASSSTQETQYFGPGTRLLVL.